This T cell receptor beta chain was sequenced in a study of T cell changes during pregnancy in multiple sclerosis. V was trimmed by 9 bases and J by 5 bases, leaving 13 bases between them. Germline V gives CDR1 MNHEY, CDR2 SVGAGI. The CDR3 is made up of 13 amino acids. The data were produced by immunoSEQ multiplex PCR, yet TCRdb's version contains in-frame clones alone and is incomplete. Of 36,000 or so clones in the sample, roughly 91% are singletons; the top ten hold about 0.5%. The sample here was CD4+ T cells from peripheral blood mononuclear cells, taken in the first trimester of pregnancy. This sequence joins TRBV6-5 and TRBJ2-2; a possible D gene is TRBD1 (6 bases). This TCR came from a female donor with multiple sclerosis, enrolled in a pregnancy study. For the CDR3, the DNA is TGTGCCAGTAAAACAGGGCGGACCGGGGAGCTGTTTTTT. It specifies CASKTGRTGELFF.